The 30 T cell receptor beta chains below were found in one sample sequenced in a study of cytomegalovirus exposure and HLA in healthy donors. With 60 Vbeta and 13 Jbeta primers, the PCR was carried out. The assay was immunoSEQ multiplex PCR, and TCRdb's table has in-frame clones only and misses some. The sample holds roughly 130,000 clones, roughly 82% seen once. The sample taken for sequencing was PBMCs. These receptors were obtained from a male donor in good health and CMV-seropositive.

The genes are TRBV29-1 and TRBJ1-2; D remains unclear. Trimming shortened V by 1 base and J by 10 bases, and 10 bases separated the two germline ends. Germline assignment: CDR1 SQVTM and CDR2 ANQGSEA. This CDR3 has 11 amino acids. CDR3 region: CSVEGGETYTF. The CDR3 DNA is TGCAGCGTTGAAGGTGGGGAGACCTACACCTTC. Looking up the rest from reference TRBV29-1 and TRBJ1-2 gives the full variable domain: SAVISQKPSRDICQRGTSLTIQCQVDSQVTMMFWYRQQPGQSLTLIATANQGSEATYESGFVIDKFPISRPNLTFSTLTVSNMSPEDSSIYLCSVEGGETYTFGSGTRLTVV.

The chain has TRBV28 and TRBJ1-1; D unresolved. Trimming left V 3 bases short and J 1 base short, with 6 bases between. Germline lookup yields CDR1 MDHEN and CDR2 SYDVKM. The CDR3 contains 13 residues. CDR3 loop: CASSFSQNTEAFF. The DNA of the CDR3 is TGTGCCAGCAGTTTTAGCCAGAACACTGAAGCTTTCTTT.

The CDR3 spells CASSFSSASQETQYF. Written as DNA, the CDR3 is TGTGCCAGCAGCTTCAGTTCCGCCTCCCAAGAGACCCAGTACTTC. The chain couples TRBV7-2 to TRBJ2-5, with D unclear. V was clipped by 3 bases and J by 1 base, with 12 bases between them. The CDR3 loop spans 15 amino acids. Germline V CDR1 and CDR2: SGHTA, FQGNSA.

The chain links TRBV11-2 to TRBJ2-7; 11 positions match TRBD2. V trimming: 3 bases; J trimming: 2 bases; junction bases outside the gene matches: 3. Germline CDR1 is SGHAT and CDR2 is FQNNGV. The CDR3 has 15 amino acids. The CDR3 DNA follows: TGTGCCAGCAGCTTTGGGACTAGCGGAACCTACGAGCAGTACTTC. Protein product: CASSFGTSGTYEQYF. The full variable domain, in which reference TRBV11-2 and TRBJ2-7 provide the parts outside the CDR3, is EAGVAQSPRYKIIEKRQSVAFWCNPISGHATLYWYQQILGQGPKLLIQFQNNGVVDDSQLPKDRFSAERLKGVDSTLKIQPAKLEDSAVYLCASSFGTSGTYEQYFGPGTRLTVT.

The rearrangement joins TRBV19 to TRBJ2-5, with TRBD1 matching over 7 bases. V shed 7 bases and J 3 bases; nucleotides not matched to a gene: 8. The CDR3 totals 14 residues. The germline V gene encodes CDR1 LNHDA and CDR2 SQIVND (reference sequence). The CDR3 loop reads CASTSGQGEETQYF. The DNA of the CDR3 is TGTGCCAGTACAAGTGGGCAGGGGGAAGAGACCCAGTACTTC.

The chain links TRBV18 to TRBJ2-7; a weak D match, TRBD2 (6 bases). V lost 2 bases, J lost 1 base, and 9 bases lay in between. The CDR3 loop spans 14 amino acids. Germline values: CDR1 KGHSH, CDR2 LQKENI. CDR3 protein: CASSPGGLSYEQYF. DNA of the CDR3: TGTGCCAGCTCACCAGGGGGGTTGTCCTACGAGCAGTACTTC.

The rearrangement links TRBV19 to TRBJ2-1; 8 bases agree with TRBD2. V shed 6 bases, J shed 0 bases, and the junction held 7 bases outside the gene matches. The CDR3 runs to 16 residues. The germline V gene has CDR1 LNHDA and CDR2 SQIVND (reference sequence). The CDR3 coding sequence is TGTGCCAGTAGCCGGGCAGCGGGAGACTCCTACAATGAGCAGTTCTTC. The encoded protein is CASSRAAGDSYNEQFF.

This sequence joins TRBV28 and TRBJ1-1; D uncertain. Trimming took 3 bases from V and 6 from J, leaving 17 bases between them. Germline CDR1 MDHEN, CDR2 SYDVKM. This CDR3 has 15 residues. The CDR3 region has the DNA TGTGCCAGCAGTTTTAGCCCGGGCAGCGGGGCTGAAGCTTTCTTT. This gives the protein CASSFSPGSGAEAFF. Drawing the rest from reference TRBV28 and TRBJ1-1, the complete variable domain is DVKVTQSSRYLVKRTGEKVFLECVQDMDHENMFWYRQDPGLGLRLIYFSYDVKMKEKGDIPEGYSVSREKKERFSLILESASTNQTSMYLCASSFSPGSGAEAFFGQGTRLTVV.

The gene calls are TRBV5-6 and TRBJ1-5; D not certain. Per the germline V gene, CDR1 is SGHDT and CDR2 is YYEEEE. Trimming left V 0 bases short and J 9 bases short, with 10 bases between. CDR3 length equals 13 residues. CDR3 region: CASSLVPGSPQHF. The CDR3 DNA follows: TGTGCCAGCAGCTTGGTTCCCGGGTCGCCCCAGCATTTT.

V is TRBV5-1 and J is TRBJ2-7; TRBD2 agrees at 13 bases. V was pared by 0 bases and J by 3 bases, with 9 bases of the junction left unmatched. Per germline, CDR1 SGHRS and CDR2 YFSETQ. CDR3 size: 18 residues. For the CDR3, the DNA is TGCGCCAGCAGCTTGGGGACTAGCGGGAGTAATCTGATCTACGAGCAGTACTTC. Residues: CASSLGTSGSNLIYEQYF. Filled out from reference TRBV5-1 and TRBJ2-7, the complete variable domain reads KAGVTQTPRYLIKTRGQQVTLSCSPISGHRSVSWYQQTPGQGLQFLFEYFSETQRNKGNFPGRFSGRQFSNSRSEMNVSTLELGDSALYLCASSLGTSGSNLIYEQYFGPGTRLTVT.

V and J are TRBV5-1 and TRBJ2-5; 10 bases match TRBD2. V lost 0 bases and J lost 5; bases outside the gene matches: 4. The germline V gene has CDR1 SGHRS and CDR2 YFSETQ. This CDR3 region has 15 residues. The CDR3 reads CASSLEASGSETQYF. In DNA, the CDR3 is TGCGCCAGCAGCTTGGAGGCTAGCGGGAGCGAGACCCAGTACTTC.

The rearrangement joins TRBV7-9 to TRBJ2-5; D gene uncertain. The CDR3 length is 11 residues. V dropped 5 bases and J dropped 7 bases, with 8 bases sitting between them. Germline lookup yields CDR1 SEHNR and CDR2 FQNEAQ (reference sequence). The CDR3 spells CASSLQVTQYF. The DNA of the CDR3 is TGTGCCAGCAGCCTGCAGGTGACCCAGTACTTC.

The chain links TRBV7-2 to TRBJ2-1, with D perhaps matching TRBD2 (6 bases). This CDR3 has 16 amino acids. V dropped 0 bases and J dropped 4 bases, with 13 bases sitting between them. The germline CDR1 and CDR2 sequences are SGHTA and FQGNSA. CDR3 residues: CASSLAVGTQYNEQFF. CDR3 nucleotides: TGTGCCAGCAGCTTAGCGGTGGGGACTCAGTACAATGAGCAGTTCTTC.

This chain connects TRBV30 to TRBJ2-5, with D tentatively TRBD2 (5 bases). The DNA end lines up better with TRBJ2-7; the J call may be wrong. CDR1 GTSNPN and CDR2 SVGIG come from the germline V gene (reference sequence). The CDR3 runs 13 residues. For the CDR3, the DNA is TGTGCCGGATTACTACCCGGGAACTACGAGCAGTACTTC. Translated: CAGLLPGNYEQYF.

This clone was observed a single time. The chain employs TRBV23-1 and TRBJ1-2; a weak D match, TRBD1 (5 bases). Being an ORF, TRBV23-1 has a function that is uncertain. Trimming removed 4 bases from V and 5 bases from J, with 11 bases in between. This CDR3 spans 13 amino acids. The CDR3: CASSPDRLYGYTF. The CDR3 coding sequence is TGCGCCAGCAGTCCTGACAGACTTTATGGCTACACCTTC.

This sequence joins TRBV19 and TRBJ2-3, with 12 bases matching TRBD1. Looked up from germline, CDR1 is LNHDA and CDR2 is SQIVND (reference sequence). The J segment lost 4 bases and the V segment lost 5 bases, leaving 7 bases of the junction unmatched. The CDR3 has 16 amino acids. CDR3 sequence: CASSPQGQGAADTQYF. The CDR3 DNA reads as TGTGCCAGTAGTCCTCAGGGACAGGGGGCGGCAGATACGCAGTATTTT.

The chain carries TRBV4-3 and TRBJ2-1; the D gene is possibly TRBD1 (6 bases). This CDR3 has 15 amino acids. Between the trimmed V and J ends, which lost 0 bases and 6 bases, there was a span of 12 bases. The germline V gene has CDR1 LGHNA and CDR2 YSLEER. The CDR3 sequence is CASSQEVRGFNEQFF. DNA for the CDR3: TGCGCCAGCAGCCAAGAAGTAAGGGGGTTCAATGAGCAGTTCTTC.

The chain couples TRBV19 to TRBJ2-2; the D gene is possibly TRBD2 (5 bases). V was pared by 8 bases and J by 6 bases, with 25 bases between. In germline, CDR1 is LNHDA, CDR2 SQIVND (reference sequence). The CDR3 has 17 residues. The CDR3 nucleotides read TGTGCCAGTGGAAGCTATAAAGACCCAGGAGGAGCCGGGGAGCTGTTTTTT. It translates to CASGSYKDPGGAGELFF.

J is TRBJ2-2 and V is TRBV4-3, with 14 bases aligning to TRBD2. The CDR3 totals 16 residues. With 4 bases clipped from V and 7 bases from J, the junction kept 5 bases outside the gene matches. The germline V gene encodes CDR1 LGHNA and CDR2 YSLEER. CDR3 nucleotides: TGCGCCAGCAGCCGGGGACTAGCGGGAGCGAGCGGGGAGCTGTTTTTT. It encodes CASSRGLAGASGELFF.

The rearrangement links TRBV2 to TRBJ2-1; D is unclear. V lost 8 bases and J lost 5, with 16 bases in between. The germline CDR1 and CDR2 sequences are SNHLY and FYNNEI. This CDR3 region has 14 residues. CDR3 residues: CASEVKKPNNEQFF. The CDR3 nucleotides are TGTGCCAGCGAAGTCAAGAAGCCAAACAATGAGCAGTTCTTC.

The rearrangement joins TRBV5-6 to TRBJ2-3, with D perhaps matching TRBD2 (6 bases). V was pared by 4 bases and J by 11 bases, with 14 bases between. The length of the CDR3 is 12 residues. Looked up from germline, CDR1 is SGHDT and CDR2 is YYEEEE. CDR3 coding DNA: TGTGCCAGCAGCCTGGGTCCGCGGGGGCAGTATTTT. It yields the protein CASSLGPRGQYF.

The chain has TRBV28 and TRBJ2-1; TRBD2 aligns across 7 bases. The CDR3 is 14 residues long. Germline values: CDR1 MDHEN, CDR2 SYDVKM. The ends lost 2 bases at V and 2 bases at J; junction bases unmatched: 0. The CDR3 DNA follows: TGTGCCAGCAGTTTACTAGCGGCCTACAATGAGCAGTTCTTC. This sequence encodes CASSLLAAYNEQFF.

The gene calls are TRBV19 and TRBJ1-5, with 9 bases lining up with TRBD1. The CDR3 totals 14 residues. CDR1 and CDR2 (germline): LNHDA, SQIVND (reference sequence). V was pared by 3 bases and J by 6 bases, with 3 bases of the junction left unmatched. CDR3 DNA: TGTGCCAGTAGTATGGGACAGGGCGGTCAGCCCCAGCATTTT. It specifies CASSMGQGGQPQHF.

The V call is TRBV29-1, the J call TRBJ2-7; 7 bases match TRBD1. Trimming took 7 bases from V and 4 from J; bases not matched to a gene: 7. Looked up from germline, CDR1 is SQVTM and CDR2 is ANQGSEA. This CDR3 contains 12 residues. CDR3 residues: CSAHLTGYEQYF. CDR3 DNA sequence: TGCAGCGCTCACCTGACAGGGTACGAGCAGTACTTC.

The chain combines TRBV5-4 with TRBJ1-1; unclear D gene. The CDR3 runs to 13 residues. The V gene's germline CDR1 is SGHNT and CDR2 YYREEE (reference sequence). Trimming took 2 bases from V and 1 from J, leaving 6 bases between them. This chain's CDR3 is CASSFTRNTEAFF. The CDR3 DNA follows: TGTGCCAGCAGCTTTACACGGAACACTGAAGCTTTCTTT. Full variable domain (remainder filled in from reference TRBV5-4 and TRBJ1-1): ETGVTQSPTHLIKTRGQQVTLRCSSQSGHNTVSWYQQALGQGPQFIFQYYREEENGRGNFPPRFSGLQFPNYSSELNVNALELDDSALYLCASSFTRNTEAFFGQGTRLTVV.

V and J are TRBV28 and TRBJ2-2, with 11 bases that match TRBD2. J lost 2 bases, V lost 6 bases, and 5 bases had no gene match. The CDR3 has 16 residues. Germline V gene data show CDR1 as MDHEN and CDR2 as SYDVKM. CDR3: CASSPSGRPNTGELFF. In nucleotides, the CDR3 is TGTGCCAGCAGCCCTAGCGGGAGGCCCAACACCGGGGAGCTGTTTTTT.

CDR3: CATSSHRDRGELFF. CDR3 DNA: TGTGCCACCAGCAGTCACAGGGACAGAGGGGAGCTGTTTTTT. The chain has TRBV15 and TRBJ2-2; 7 bases match TRBD1. The CDR3 length is 14 residues. From germline, CDR1 is LNHNV and CDR2 YYDKDF (reference sequence). With 3 bases clipped from V and 8 bases from J, the junction kept 6 bases outside the gene matches.

This chain connects TRBV18 to TRBJ2-1; 11 nucleotides agree with TRBD1. J gave up 9 bases and V 1 base, and 2 bases lay outside the gene matches. CDR1 and CDR2 from the germline V gene are KGHSH and LQKENI. CDR3 length: 14 residues. The DNA for the CDR3 is TGTGCCAGCTCACCACGGGACAGGGGGACTGAGCAGTTCTTC. Translating it yields CASSPRDRGTEQFF.

The CDR3 DNA sequence: TGTGCCAGCAGCTTAGCTCCGGACAGGGGAACGTACGAGCAGTACTTC. Its translation: CASSLAPDRGTYEQYF. The rearrangement joins TRBV7-8 to TRBJ2-7, with TRBD1 matching 9 bases. The V segment lost 0 bases and the J segment 4 bases; nucleotides outside the gene matches: 7. CDR1 and CDR2 (germline): SGHVS, FQNEAQ. The CDR3 sequence is 16 residues long.

This chain joins TRBV5-6 and TRBJ1-2; no clear D gene. This CDR3 has 14 amino acids. V was trimmed by 2 bases and J by 6 bases, leaving 14 bases between them. CDR1 and CDR2 (germline): SGHDT, YYEEEE. CDR3 residues: CASSFGGRSDGYTF. The CDR3 region has the DNA TGTGCCAGCAGCTTTGGAGGGCGCTCGGATGGCTACACCTTC.